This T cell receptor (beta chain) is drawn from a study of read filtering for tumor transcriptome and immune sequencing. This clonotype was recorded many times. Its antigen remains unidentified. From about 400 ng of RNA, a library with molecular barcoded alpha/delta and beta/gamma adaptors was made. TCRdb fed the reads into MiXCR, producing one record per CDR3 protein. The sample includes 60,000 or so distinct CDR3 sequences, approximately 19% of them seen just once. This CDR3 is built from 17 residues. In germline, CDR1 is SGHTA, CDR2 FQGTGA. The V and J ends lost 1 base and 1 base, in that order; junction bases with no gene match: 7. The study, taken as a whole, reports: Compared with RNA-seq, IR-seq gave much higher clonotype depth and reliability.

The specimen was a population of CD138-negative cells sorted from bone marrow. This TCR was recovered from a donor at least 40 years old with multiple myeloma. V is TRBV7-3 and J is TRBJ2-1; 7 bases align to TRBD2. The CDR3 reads CASSLNLGGGSYNEQFF. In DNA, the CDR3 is TGTGCCAGCAGCTTAAATTTGGGCGGGGGATCCTACAATGAGCAGTTCTTC.